Below, 20 T cell receptor beta chains from the same sample are listed, as sequenced in a study of T-cell memory formation after mild COVID-19. TCRdb called the 5' RACE reads again in MiXCR, with one record for every CDR3 protein. The sample holds some 450,000 distinct CDR3 sequences, roughly 20% seen once. Material for sequencing was PBMCs or a T cell subset sorted from them (not recorded which). The receptor set was obtained from an adult woman who had mild COVID-19 (a few samples of this study predate the infection). Cell type and time point are not known.

The chain couples TRBV6-1 to TRBJ2-7; D gene unclear. The CDR3 spans 12 residues. Germline values: CDR1 MNHNS, CDR2 SASEGT. V was trimmed by 6 bases and J by 4 bases, leaving 10 bases between them. The CDR3 sequence: CASSSTPYEQYF. In nucleotides, the CDR3 is TGTGCCAGCAGCTCGACACCTTACGAGCAGTACTTC.

V usage is TRBV10-3 and J usage is TRBJ2-2, with D tentatively TRBD1 or TRBD2 (6 bases each). V gave up 0 bases and J gave up 7 bases, with 24 bases separating them. Germline CDR1 and CDR2: ENHRY and SYGVKD. The CDR3 is 19 residues long. CDR3 DNA sequence: TGTGCCATCAGTGAGTCCGGGGTCCCTGGGGGGCCTGGAAACGGGGAGCTGTTTTTT. This encodes CAISESGVPGGPGNGELFF.

The V call is TRBV24-1, the J call TRBJ1-2, with D unclear. Germline assignment: CDR1 KGHDR and CDR2 SFDVKD. The ends were cut back, 4 bases at V and 5 bases at J, with 4 bases in the middle. This CDR3 has 11 amino acids. The CDR3 DNA reads as TGTGCCACCAGTGAAGGATATGGCTACACCTTC. Its translation is CATSEGYGYTF.

The chain combines TRBV7-9 with TRBJ2-7; D gene unclear. This CDR3 has 14 residues. Germline loops: CDR1 SEHNR, CDR2 FQNEAQ (reference sequence). Deletions cut 5 bases from V and 1 base from J, with 12 bases between. CDR3 protein: CASSPDEGSYEQYF. In nucleotides, the CDR3 is TGTGCCAGCAGCCCAGACGAAGGGTCCTACGAGCAGTACTTC.

The rearrangement uses TRBV4-2 and TRBJ2-2; D gene unclear. The CDR3 is 12 residues long. The V gene's germline CDR1 is LGHNA and CDR2 YNFKEQ. V was clipped by 5 bases and J by 5 bases, with 6 bases between them. The CDR3 coding sequence is TGTGCCAGCAGCGATGGAACCGGGGAGCTGTTTTTT. This codes for CASSDGTGELFF.

This clonotype appeared a few times. CDR3 sequence (DNA): TGTGCCAGCAGGCAAGGGCAGGGGAGGCAGCCCCAGCATTTT. Amino acid sequence: CASRQGQGRQPQHF. The V gene is TRBV28, the J gene TRBJ1-5; maybe TRBD1 (6 bases). The CDR3 is 14 residues long. Germline-derived CDR1 and CDR2 are MDHEN and SYDVKM. The V gene lost 6 bases and the J gene lost 7 bases, with 16 bases spanning the gap.

The chain carries TRBV20-1 and TRBJ2-4, with D possibly being TRBD2 (5 bases). V was pared by 6 bases and J by 5 bases, with 20 bases between. The germline V gene encodes CDR1 DFQATT and CDR2 SNEGSKA (reference sequence). The CDR3 is 15 residues long. The CDR3 region is CSALGTRDIENIQYF. The DNA of the CDR3 is TGCAGTGCCTTAGGTACGAGGGATATCGAAAACATTCAGTACTTC.

The table lists this clonotype with a few counts. The J gene is TRBJ2-7, the V gene TRBV12-3 or TRBV12-4, with 7 nucleotides matching TRBD2. V lost 8 bases to trimming and J lost 2 bases; unmatched junction nucleotides: 9. The CDR3 extends over 14 amino acids. The CDR3 protein is CASGHLRGAYEQYF. Written as DNA, the CDR3 is TGTGCCAGCGGCCATCTCCGGGGGGCCTACGAGCAGTACTTC.

The rearrangement joins TRBV12-3 or TRBV12-4 to TRBJ1-4; no clear D gene. Trimming took 6 bases from V and 0 from J, leaving 8 bases between them. This CDR3 comprises 14 residues. CDR3 loop: CASSQTSTNEKLFF. Here the CDR3 DNA reads TGTGCCAGCAGCCAGACATCAACTAATGAAAAACTGTTTTTT.

This clonotype was counted a few times. The chain uses TRBV7-9 and TRBJ2-7, with TRBD2 matching over 7 bases. Germline CDR1 SEHNR, CDR2 FQNEAQ (reference sequence). The V and J ends lost 5 bases and 6 bases, in that order; junction bases with no gene match: 10. This CDR3 has 14 amino acids. The CDR3, as DNA: TGTGCCAGCAGCCCGGGAGCGGGGATGGGCGAGCAGTACTTC. This gives the protein CASSPGAGMGEQYF.

J is TRBJ2-1 and V is TRBV20-1, with D possibly TRBD2 on 6 matching bases. Per germline, CDR1 DFQATT and CDR2 SNEGSKA (reference sequence). The CDR3 sequence is 14 residues long. V lost 0 bases and J 7 bases, leaving 13 bases between the germline ends. The CDR3 loop is CSARELAVRNEQFF. The CDR3 bases are TGCAGTGCTAGAGAACTAGCAGTACGGAATGAGCAGTTCTTC.

This clonotype has just a few counts. J is TRBJ2-1 and V is TRBV10-3; D may match TRBD1 or TRBD2 (5 bases each). Trimming removed 2 bases from V and 8 bases from J, with 10 bases in between. Germline lookup yields CDR1 ENHRY and CDR2 SYGVKD. The CDR3 consists of 13 residues. CDR3 residues: CAISEGGGHEQFF. Here the CDR3 DNA reads TGTGCCATCAGTGAGGGGGGTGGCCATGAGCAGTTCTTC.

The chain's CDR3 is CASSPLGPYNEQFF. CDR3 DNA sequence: TGCGCCAGCAGCCCGCTGGGGCCCTACAATGAGCAGTTCTTC. V and J are TRBV4-1 and TRBJ2-1; D might be TRBD1 (5 bases). The germline gives CDR1 MGHRA, CDR2 YSYEKL. Trimming left V 4 bases short and J 2 bases short, with 9 bases between. The CDR3 loop spans 14 amino acids.

This clonotype was observed a few times. The V call is TRBV7-9, the J call TRBJ1-2, with TRBD1 matching 10 bases. V trimming: 4 bases; J trimming: 1 base; junction bases outside the gene matches: 6. The CDR3 has 16 residues. The germline V gene encodes CDR1 SEHNR and CDR2 FQNEAQ (reference sequence). The CDR3 bases are TGTGCCAGCAGCTCTATAGGGACAGGGGTTAACTATGGCTACACCTTC. Amino acid sequence: CASSSIGTGVNYGYTF.

The chain uses TRBV12-3 or TRBV12-4 and TRBJ1-5; a possible D gene is TRBD1 (6 bases). The length of the CDR3 is 15 residues. The V end lost 0 bases, the J end lost 6 bases, and 12 bases lay between the germline ends. CDR3 nucleotides: TGTGCCAGCAGTTTAGCCCCACAGGGTTCTCAGCCCCAGCATTTT. Residues: CASSLAPQGSQPQHF.

The sample holds a few counts of this clonotype. The rearrangement links TRBV15 to TRBJ2-2; 7 bases agree with TRBD1. Germline-derived CDR1 and CDR2 are LNHNV and YYDKDF (reference sequence). V lost 0 bases and J lost 7; bases outside the gene matches: 14. The CDR3 is 18 amino acids. The CDR3 loop is CATSREGILDRADGELFF. CDR3 in DNA: TGTGCCACCAGCAGAGAGGGGATACTAGACAGGGCAGACGGGGAGCTGTTTTTT.

V usage is TRBV4-2 and J usage is TRBJ2-1; D assignment may be TRBD1 or TRBD2 (6 bases each). The CDR3 length is 18 residues. V lost 0 bases to trimming and J lost 5 bases, with 20 bases between them. Germline V lookup: CDR1 LGHNA, CDR2 YNFKEQ. CDR3 bases: TGTGCCAGCAGCCAAGAGGTTGGCGTAACGGGGGCTGACAATGAGCAGTTCTTC. This gives the protein CASSQEVGVTGADNEQFF.

This clonotype was observed a few times. The chain employs TRBV4-2 and TRBJ2-4; 8 bases are a match to TRBD2. V was clipped by 0 bases and J by 0 bases; unmatched bases: 16. The CDR3 sequence is 21 residues long. The germline CDR1 and CDR2 sequences are LGHNA and YNFKEQ. The CDR3 region is CASSQELASGWEVVAKNIQYF. Written as DNA, the CDR3 is TGTGCCAGCAGCCAAGAATTGGCTAGCGGGTGGGAGGTCGTAGCCAAAAACATTCAGTACTTC.

This chain uses TRBV6-6 with TRBJ1-4, with 9 bases lining up with TRBD1. CDR1 and CDR2 (germline): MNHNY, SVGAGI (reference sequence). The CDR3 spans 14 residues. With 5 bases clipped from V and 9 bases from J, the junction kept 7 bases outside the gene matches. The CDR3 sequence is CASSPSGTGKKLFF. CDR3 bases: TGTGCCAGCAGTCCCTCCGGGACAGGGAAAAAACTGTTTTTT.

This sequence joins TRBV6-5 and TRBJ2-7, with TRBD2 as a possible D gene (6 bases). Trimming pared 4 bases from V and 2 bases from J, leaving 9 bases between. The CDR3 has 13 residues. Germline V lookup: CDR1 MNHEY, CDR2 SVGAGI. The CDR3 DNA sequence: TGTGCCAGCAGTTCAGTAGCGGCCTACGAGCAGTACTTC. Translating gives CASSSVAAYEQYF.